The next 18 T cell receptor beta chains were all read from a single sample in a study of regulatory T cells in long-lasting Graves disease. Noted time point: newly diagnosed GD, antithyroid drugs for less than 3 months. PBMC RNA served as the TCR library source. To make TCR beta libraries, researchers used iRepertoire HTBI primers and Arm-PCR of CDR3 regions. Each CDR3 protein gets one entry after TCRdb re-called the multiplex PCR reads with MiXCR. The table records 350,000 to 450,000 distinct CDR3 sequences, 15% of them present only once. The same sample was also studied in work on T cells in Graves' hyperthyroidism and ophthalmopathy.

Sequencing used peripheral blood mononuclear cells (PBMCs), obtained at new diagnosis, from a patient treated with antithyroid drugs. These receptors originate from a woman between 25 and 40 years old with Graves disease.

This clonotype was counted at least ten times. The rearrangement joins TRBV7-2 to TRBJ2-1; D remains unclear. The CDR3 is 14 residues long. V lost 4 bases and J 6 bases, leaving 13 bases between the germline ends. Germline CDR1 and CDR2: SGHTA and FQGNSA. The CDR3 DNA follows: TGTGCCAGCAGCTATACCATCTTCAGCAATGAGCAGTTCTTC. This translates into CASSYTIFSNEQFF.

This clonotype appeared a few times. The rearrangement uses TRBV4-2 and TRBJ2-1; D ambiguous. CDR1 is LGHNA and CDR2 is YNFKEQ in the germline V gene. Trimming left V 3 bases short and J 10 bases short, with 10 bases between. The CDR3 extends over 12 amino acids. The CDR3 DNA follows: TGTGCCAGCAGCCAGGAGATGGGCGAGCAGTTCTTC. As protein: CASSQEMGEQFF.

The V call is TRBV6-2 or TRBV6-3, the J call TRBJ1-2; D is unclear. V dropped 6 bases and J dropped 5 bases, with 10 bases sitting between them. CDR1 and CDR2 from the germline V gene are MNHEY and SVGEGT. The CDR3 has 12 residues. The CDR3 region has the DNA TGTGCCAGCAGAGAAAGGTTATATGGCTACACCTTC. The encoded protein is CASRERLYGYTF.

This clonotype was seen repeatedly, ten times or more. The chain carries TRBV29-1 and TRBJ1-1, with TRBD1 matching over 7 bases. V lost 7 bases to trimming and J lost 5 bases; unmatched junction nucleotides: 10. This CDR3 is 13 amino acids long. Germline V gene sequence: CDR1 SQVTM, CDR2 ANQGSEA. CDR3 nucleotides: TGCAGCGGCCGACAGGGAGTGGAGACTGAAGCTTTCTTT. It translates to CSGRQGVETEAFF.

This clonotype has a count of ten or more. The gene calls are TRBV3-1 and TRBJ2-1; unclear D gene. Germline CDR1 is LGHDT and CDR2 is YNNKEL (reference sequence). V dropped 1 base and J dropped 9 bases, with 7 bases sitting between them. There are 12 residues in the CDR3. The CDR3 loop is CASSQGLGEQFF. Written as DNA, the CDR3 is TGTGCCAGCAGCCAAGGCCTGGGTGAGCAGTTCTTC.

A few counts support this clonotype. Here the CDR3 reads CASSSGTGPSNSPLHF. For the CDR3, the DNA is TGTGCCAGCAGTTCGGGGACAGGCCCCTCTAATTCACCCCTCCACTTT. The chain couples TRBV2 to TRBJ1-6; the match to TRBD1 covers 8 bases. Germline assignment: CDR1 SNHLY and CDR2 FYNNEI. The CDR3 loop spans 16 amino acids. The trim removed 5 bases at V and 6 bases at J, leaving 9 bases unmatched.

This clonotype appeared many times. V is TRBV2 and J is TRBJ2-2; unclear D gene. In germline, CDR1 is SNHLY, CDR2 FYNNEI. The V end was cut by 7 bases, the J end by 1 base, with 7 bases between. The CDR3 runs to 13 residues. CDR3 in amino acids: CASKRENTGELFF. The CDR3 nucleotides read TGTGCCAGCAAACGCGAGAACACCGGGGAGCTGTTTTTT. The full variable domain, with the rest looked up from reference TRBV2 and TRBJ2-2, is EPEVTQTPSHQVTQMGQEVILRCVPISNHLYFYWYRQILGQKVEFLVSFYNNEISEKSEIFDDQFSVERPDGSNFTLKIRSTKLEDSAMYFCASKRENTGELFFGEGSRLTVL.

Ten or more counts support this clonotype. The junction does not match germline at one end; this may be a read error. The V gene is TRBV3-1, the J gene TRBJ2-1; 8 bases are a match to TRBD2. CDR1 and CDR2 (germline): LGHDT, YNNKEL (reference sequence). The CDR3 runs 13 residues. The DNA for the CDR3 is TGTGCCAGCAGCCAAGATGCCAGCGGGAGCGGAATCTTC. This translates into CASSQDASGSGIF.

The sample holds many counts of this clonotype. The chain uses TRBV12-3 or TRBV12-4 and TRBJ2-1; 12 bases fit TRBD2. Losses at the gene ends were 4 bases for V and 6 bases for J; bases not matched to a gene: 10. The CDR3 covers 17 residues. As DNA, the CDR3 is TGTGCCAGCAGTTCCGGGACTAGCGGGCGTCGGGGCAATGAGCAGTTCTTC. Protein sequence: CASSSGTSGRRGNEQFF.

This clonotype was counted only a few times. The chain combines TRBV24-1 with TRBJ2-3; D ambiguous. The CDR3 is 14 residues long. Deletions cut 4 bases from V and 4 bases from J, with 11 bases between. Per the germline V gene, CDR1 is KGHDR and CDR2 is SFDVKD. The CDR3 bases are TGTGCCACCAGTGAACCATTCGAAGCAGATACGCAGTATTTT. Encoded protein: CATSEPFEADTQYF.

CDR3 amino acids: CASSLGGGGFEQFF. The CDR3 DNA sequence: TGTGCCAGCAGCTTAGGGGGGGGGGGTTTCGAGCAGTTCTTC. The rearrangement joins TRBV7-3 to TRBJ2-1; 7 bases map to TRBD2. CDR3 length: 14 amino acids. Germline values: CDR1 SGHTA, CDR2 FQGTGA. V gave up 2 bases and J gave up 10 bases; unmatched junction bases: 8.

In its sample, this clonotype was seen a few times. CDR3 nucleotide sequence: TGCAGTGCTTCACTTAGCGGGAGCTCCTACAATGAGCAGTTCTTC. This sequence encodes CSASLSGSSYNEQFF. The rearrangement uses TRBV20-1 and TRBJ2-1; 9 bases line up with TRBD2. There are 15 residues in the CDR3. Unmatched junction bases numbered 5, after V lost 5 bases and J lost 0 bases. CDR1 is DFQATT and CDR2 is SNEGSKA in the germline V gene (reference sequence).

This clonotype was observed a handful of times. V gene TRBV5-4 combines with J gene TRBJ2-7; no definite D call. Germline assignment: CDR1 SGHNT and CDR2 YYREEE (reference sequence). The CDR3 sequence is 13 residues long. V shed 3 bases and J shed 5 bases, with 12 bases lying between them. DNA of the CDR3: TGTGCCAGCAGCTATTGGGCCCGGGACGAGCAGTACTTC. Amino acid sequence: CASSYWARDEQYF.

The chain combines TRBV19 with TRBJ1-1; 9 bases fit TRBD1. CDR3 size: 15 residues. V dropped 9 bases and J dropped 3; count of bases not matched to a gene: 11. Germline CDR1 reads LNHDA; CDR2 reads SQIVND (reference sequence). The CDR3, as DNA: TGTGCCAGCAAAGGGACAGGGTTCGGGTACACTGAAGCTTTCTTT. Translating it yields CASKGTGFGYTEAFF.

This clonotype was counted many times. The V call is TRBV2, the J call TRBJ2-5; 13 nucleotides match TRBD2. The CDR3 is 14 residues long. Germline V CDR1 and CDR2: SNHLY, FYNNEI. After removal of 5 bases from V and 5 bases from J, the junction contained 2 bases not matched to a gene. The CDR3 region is CASSTTSGRETQYF. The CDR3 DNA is TGTGCCAGCAGTACGACTAGCGGGAGGGAGACCCAGTACTTC.

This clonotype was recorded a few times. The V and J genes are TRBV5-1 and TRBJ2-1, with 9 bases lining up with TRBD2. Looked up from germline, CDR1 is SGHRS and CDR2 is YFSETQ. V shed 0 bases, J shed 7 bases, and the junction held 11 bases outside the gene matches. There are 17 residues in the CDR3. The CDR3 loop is CASSLVRGGRALNEQFF. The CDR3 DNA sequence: TGCGCCAGCAGCTTGGTTCGGGGCGGGAGGGCTCTGAATGAGCAGTTCTTC.

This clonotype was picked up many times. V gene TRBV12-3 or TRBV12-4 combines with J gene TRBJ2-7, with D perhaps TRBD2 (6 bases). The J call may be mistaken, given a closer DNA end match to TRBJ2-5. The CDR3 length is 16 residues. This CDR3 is CASRFIQRAWQETQYF. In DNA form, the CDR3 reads TGTGCCAGCAGATTCATCCAGCGGGCATGGCAAGAGACCCAGTACTTC.

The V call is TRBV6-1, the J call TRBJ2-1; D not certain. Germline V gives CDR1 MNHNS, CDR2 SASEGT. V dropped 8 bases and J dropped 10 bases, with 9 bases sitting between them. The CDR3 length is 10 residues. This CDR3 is CASAASEQFF. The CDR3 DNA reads TGTGCCAGCGCGGCATCCGAGCAGTTCTTC.